The present T cell receptor (beta chain) was sequenced within a study of shared clonotypes between healthy human individuals. Study-level points and caveats: Apart from blood, nothing was sampled; tissue repertoires likely differ.

CDR3 length: 15 residues. The ends were cut back, 3 bases at V and 1 base at J, with 10 bases in the middle. The V gene's germline CDR1 is SGHNT and CDR2 YYREEE (reference sequence). This clone came up once. What it binds is not known. There were no recent acute infections or vaccinations among the donors, who were healthy HIV-negative adults. The study used some 100 million PBMCs per unsorted sample for genomic DNA. Each PCR replicate run on unsorted PBMC took in roughly 0.3 ug DNA, tens of thousands of T cell genomes. Sequenced by immunoSEQ multiplex PCR; TCRdb stores in-frame clones only, minus some. The table includes hundreds of thousands of clones, more than 75% detected once.

The receptor was derived from a woman in her forties in good health. Some clones in this sample may be carry-over from other donors' samples. The specimen sequenced was PBMCs. The V and J genes are TRBV5-4 and TRBJ1-4, with unresolved D. CDR3 amino acids: CASSWGGRTNEKLFF. DNA of the CDR3: TGTGCCAGCAGCTGGGGAGGGCGAACTAATGAAAAACTGTTTTTT.